The 13 T cell receptor beta chains below come from one sample, sequenced in a study of response to subunit inactivated influenza vaccine. TCRdb re-called the RT-PCR reads with MiXCR, one entry per CDR3 protein. The data hold some 500,000 distinct CDR3 sequences, with 10% to 15% observed a single time. Sequencing used PBMCs from blood, obtained 35 to 45 days after vaccination. Every receptor here comes from a man aged 50-59 years who received an inactivated influenza vaccine.

This clonotype was seen a handful of times. The V gene is TRBV7-2, the J gene TRBJ2-3; 8 bases agree with TRBD2. Germline V gene lookup returns CDR1 SGHTA and CDR2 FQGNSA. CDR3 size: 15 residues. After removal of 5 bases from V and 5 bases from J, the junction contained 9 bases not matched to a gene. The CDR3 bases are TGTGCCAGCAGCCTCCGACTAGCGAGAAAAGATACGCAGTATTTT. This sequence encodes CASSLRLARKDTQYF.

This clonotype occurred a few times. V usage is TRBV7-9 and J usage is TRBJ1-1; D unresolved. The V end lost 5 bases, the J end lost 5 bases, and 9 bases lay between the germline ends. The CDR3 is made up of 12 amino acids. Germline V gives CDR1 SEHNR, CDR2 FQNEAQ (reference sequence). The CDR3 nucleotides read TGTGCCAGCAGCAGAGGGAGGACTGAAGCTTTCTTT. This encodes CASSRGRTEAFF.

The genes are TRBV12-3 or TRBV12-4 and TRBJ1-4; D call uncertain. Trimming removed 4 bases from V and 8 bases from J, with 17 bases in between. This CDR3 comprises 15 residues. The CDR3 DNA is TGTGCCAGCAGTTCCCCCGGGAGGGCAGGAGAAAAACTGTTTTTT. It translates to CASSSPGRAGEKLFF.

V gene TRBV4-3 combines with J gene TRBJ2-5, with TRBD2 matching 9 bases. Germline CDR1 LGHNA, CDR2 YSLEER. The junction had 11 bases not matched to a gene; V was cut back by 4 bases and J by 5 bases. This CDR3 has 16 residues. CDR3 amino acids: CASSPTSGGLGETQYF. CDR3 DNA sequence: TGCGCCAGCAGCCCCACGAGCGGGGGGCTTGGGGAGACCCAGTACTTC.

About this clonotype: Mismatch with germline at one junction end may stem from a read error. This chain connects TRBV20-1 to TRBJ2-5; 12 nucleotides match TRBD2. The CDR3 contains 15 residues. Germline V gene lookup returns CDR1 DFQATT and CDR2 SNEGSKA (reference sequence). CDR3 in amino acids: CCAKGTSGYQETQYF. The CDR3 DNA sequence: TGCTGTGCTAAGGGGACTAGCGGGTACCAAGAGACCCAGTACTTC.

With respect to this clonotype: A clone one base away is much larger, so this may be a read error. The chain uses TRBV7-3 and TRBJ2-3; possible D gene TRBD2, 5 bases. Trimming cost V 5 bases and J 1 base, with 10 bases left between them. CDR1 and CDR2 from the germline V gene are SGHTA and FQGTGA. There are 14 residues in the CDR3. CDR3 coding DNA: TGTGCCAGCAGCCCATGGACTCGCACAGATACGCAGTATTTT. This codes for CASSPWTRTDTQYF.

This clonotype was counted only a few times. The chain combines TRBV11-2 with TRBJ1-6; D gene uncertain. Trimming cost V 1 base and J 8 bases, with 6 bases left between them. The CDR3 is 13 residues long. From germline, CDR1 is SGHAT and CDR2 FQNNGV. The CDR3 nucleotides read TGTGCCAGCAGCTTAGTCCCCGATTCACCCCTCCACTTT. Translation gives CASSLVPDSPLHF. The full variable domain, its missing parts supplied by reference TRBV11-2 and TRBJ1-6, is EAGVAQSPRYKIIEKRQSVAFWCNPISGHATLYWYQQILGQGPKLLIQFQNNGVVDDSQLPKDRFSAERLKGVDSTLKIQPAKLEDSAVYLCASSLVPDSPLHFGNGTRLTVT.

This clonotype was detected a few times. The genes are TRBV20-1 and TRBJ2-2; D ambiguous. The CDR3 has 14 residues. The germline gives CDR1 DFQATT, CDR2 SNEGSKA (reference sequence). The V and J ends lost 5 bases and 5 bases respectively, with 15 bases between them. The CDR3 nucleotides read TGCAGTGCTTACCCCCAGCGTCAAACCGGGGAGCTGTTTTTT. It yields the protein CSAYPQRQTGELFF.

The rearrangement joins TRBV29-1 to TRBJ1-2; D is ambiguous. The V gene's germline CDR1 is SQVTM and CDR2 ANQGSEA. The CDR3 runs to 14 residues. Trimming left V 1 base short and J 4 bases short, with 13 bases between. The CDR3 DNA sequence: TGCAGCGTTGAAGGGTCGAGGGCCCCCTATGGCTACACCTTC. The encoded protein is CSVEGSRAPYGYTF.

This clonotype was counted between two and nine times. This chain connects TRBV6-5 to TRBJ1-1; TRBD1 is a possible D gene (6 bases). CDR3 length equals 15 residues. In germline, CDR1 is MNHEY, CDR2 SVGAGI. Trimming pared 0 bases from V and 4 bases from J, leaving 12 bases between. CDR3 sequence reads: CASSYSGGKSTEAFF. In DNA form, the CDR3 reads TGTGCCAGCAGTTACTCGGGGGGCAAAAGCACTGAAGCTTTCTTT.

In its sample, this clonotype was seen a few times. The rearrangement links TRBV28 to TRBJ2-2, with 11 bases lining up with TRBD2. CDR1 and CDR2 from the germline V gene are MDHEN and SYDVKM. The length of the CDR3 is 16 residues. Trimming cost V 4 bases and J 4 bases; bases outside gene matches: 5. DNA of the CDR3: TGTGCCAGCAGTTCCACCGGGACTAGCGGCACCGGGGAGCTGTTTTTT. Protein product: CASSSTGTSGTGELFF.

Only a few counts were recorded for this clonotype. V is TRBV12-3 or TRBV12-4 and J is TRBJ1-5; D ambiguous. Trimming shortened V by 3 bases and J by 2 bases, and 11 bases separated the two germline ends. The CDR3 consists of 15 residues. The CDR3 sequence is CASSLEGWGNQPQHF. CDR3 DNA: TGTGCCAGCAGTTTGGAGGGTTGGGGCAATCAGCCCCAGCATTTT.

The chain carries TRBV6-2 or TRBV6-3 and TRBJ2-7, with D possibly being TRBD1 or TRBD2 (5 bases each). This CDR3 spans 15 amino acids. V lost 2 bases, J lost 3 bases, and 14 bases lay in between. In germline, CDR1 is MNHEY, CDR2 SVGEGT. The CDR3 sequence is CASSYGTIHYYEQYF. The CDR3 nucleotides are TGTGCCAGCAGTTACGGGACGATCCACTACTACGAGCAGTACTTC.